These 5 T cell receptor beta chains came from one sample sequenced in a study of blood T cell repertoires in COVID-19. TCRdb keeps only in-frame clones here, not all; method: immunoSEQ multiplex PCR. Here the sample spans 250,000 or so clones, around 90% being singletons. Sequenced: peripheral blood. The receptors stem from a woman in her fifties or sixties with COVID-19, enrolled during active disease.

This sequence joins TRBV7-3 and TRBJ2-2, with 8 bases identical to TRBD2. Germline V CDR1 and CDR2: SGHTA, FQGTGA. The CDR3 consists of 15 residues. The V gene end was trimmed by 4 bases and the J gene end by 6 bases; junction bases not matched to a gene: 7. The CDR3 sequence: CASSSGLVVPGELFF. The CDR3 bases are TGTGCCAGCAGCTCGGGACTAGTGGTCCCCGGGGAGCTGTTTTTT.

The J gene is TRBJ1-6, the V gene TRBV6-5; unclear D gene. The CDR3 is 14 amino acids. Trimming cost V 2 bases and J 11 bases, with 13 bases left between them. CDR1 is MNHEY and CDR2 is SVGAGI in the germline V gene. The DNA for the CDR3 is TGTGCCAGCAGTTACCGCCGGGATGCCCCACCCCTCCACTTT. Its protein is CASSYRRDAPPLHF.

The CDR3 DNA follows: TGTGCCAGTAGTATAGGACATAACATTCAGTACTTC. Translated: CASSIGHNIQYF. The chain employs TRBV19 and TRBJ2-4, with D hard to call. There are 12 residues in the CDR3. Trimming pared 1 base from V and 7 bases from J, leaving 5 bases between. Germline V gene data show CDR1 as LNHDA and CDR2 as SQIVND (reference sequence).

The CDR3: CAISESRLAGTSRYVIQETQYF. CDR3 DNA: TGTGCCATCAGTGAGTCCAGACTAGCGGGCACATCCCGGTATGTAATCCAAGAGACCCAGTACTTC. This rearrangement joins TRBV10-3 to TRBJ2-5, with 10 bases matching TRBD2. V gave up 0 bases and J gave up 1 base; unmatched junction bases: 20. This CDR3 spans 22 amino acids. Germline CDR1 and CDR2: ENHRY and SYGVKD.

The V gene is TRBV7-2, the J gene TRBJ2-7, with TRBD2 as a possible D gene (5 bases). V dropped 3 bases and J dropped 6 bases, with 12 bases sitting between them. Per germline, CDR1 SGHTA and CDR2 FQGNSA. The CDR3 runs 13 residues. The CDR3 DNA reads as TGTGCCAGCAGCTTTGGTGCGGGCGGCGAGCAGTACTTC. It encodes CASSFGAGGEQYF.